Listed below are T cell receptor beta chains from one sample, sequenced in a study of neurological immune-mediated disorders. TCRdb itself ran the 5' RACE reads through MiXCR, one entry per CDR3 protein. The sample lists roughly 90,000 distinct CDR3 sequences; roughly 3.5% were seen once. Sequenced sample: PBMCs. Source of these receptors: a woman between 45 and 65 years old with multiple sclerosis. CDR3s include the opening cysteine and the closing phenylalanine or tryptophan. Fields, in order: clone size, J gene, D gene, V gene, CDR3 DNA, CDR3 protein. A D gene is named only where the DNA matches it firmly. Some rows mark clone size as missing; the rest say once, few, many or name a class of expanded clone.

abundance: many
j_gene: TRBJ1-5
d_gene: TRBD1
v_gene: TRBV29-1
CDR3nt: TGCAGCGTCGAAACTTACGACAGGGGGGTCAATCAGCCCCAGCATTTT
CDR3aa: CSVETYDRGVNQPQHF

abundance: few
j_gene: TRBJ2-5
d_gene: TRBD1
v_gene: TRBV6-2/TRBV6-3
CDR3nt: TGTGCCAGCAGTTATCAGGACAGGGGGTACCAAGAGACCCAGTACTTC
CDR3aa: CASSYQDRGYQETQYF

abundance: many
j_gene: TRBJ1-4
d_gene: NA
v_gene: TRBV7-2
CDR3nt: TGTGCCAGCAGGTCCCCAGAGCGTTCCTTCACAAAACTGTTTTTT
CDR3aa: CASRSPERSFTKLFF

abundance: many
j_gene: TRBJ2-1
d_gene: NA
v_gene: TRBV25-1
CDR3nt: TGTGCCAGCAGTGAATATATGAATGAGCAGTTCTTC
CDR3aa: CASSEYMNEQFF

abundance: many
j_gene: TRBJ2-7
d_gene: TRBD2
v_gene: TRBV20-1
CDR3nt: TGCAGTGCTAGGGGGGTAGCGGGGGATCCCTACGAGCAGTACTTC
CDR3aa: CSARGVAGDPYEQYF

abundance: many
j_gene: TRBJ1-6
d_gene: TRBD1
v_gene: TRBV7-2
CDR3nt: TGTGCCAGCAGCATGAACAGGGGTGGAAATTCACCCCTCCACTTT
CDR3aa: CASSMNRGGNSPLHF

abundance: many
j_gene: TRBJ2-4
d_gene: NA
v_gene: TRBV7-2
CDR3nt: TGTGCCAGCAGCTTACTTTTCAGGGCCGAGGCCAAAAACATTCAGTACTTC
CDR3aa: CASSLLFRAEAKNIQYF

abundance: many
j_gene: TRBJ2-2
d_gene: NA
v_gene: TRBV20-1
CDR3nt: TGCAGTGCCTCATCCTGGGCGGGGCGGAACACCGGGGAGCTGTTTTTT
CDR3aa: CSASSWAGRNTGELFF

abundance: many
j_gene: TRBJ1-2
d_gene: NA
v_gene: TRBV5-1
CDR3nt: TGCGCCAGCAGTGGCGCCGGGACACCTTACTACACCTTC
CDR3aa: CASSGAGTPYYTF

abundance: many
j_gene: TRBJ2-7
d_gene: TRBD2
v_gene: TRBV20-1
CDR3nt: TGCAGTGCTCAGGGACTAGCGGGGACCCATTACTACGAGCAGTACTTC
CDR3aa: CSAQGLAGTHYYEQYF

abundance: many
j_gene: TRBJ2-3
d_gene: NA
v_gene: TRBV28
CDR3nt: TGTGCCAGCAGGCCCGGGGGTTATACAGATACGCAGTATTTT
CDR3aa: CASRPGGYTDTQYF

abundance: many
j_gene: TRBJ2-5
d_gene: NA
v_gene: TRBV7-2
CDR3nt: TGTGCCAGCAGCTACTCCCGGGGGCTACAAGAGACCCAGTACTTC
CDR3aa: CASSYSRGLQETQYF

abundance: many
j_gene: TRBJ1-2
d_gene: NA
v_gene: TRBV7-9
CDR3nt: TGTGCCAGCAGCTTAGCTGGGTCCATTCAGGCTCATAGAGATAATGGCTACACCTTC
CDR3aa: CASSLAGSIQAHRDNGYTF

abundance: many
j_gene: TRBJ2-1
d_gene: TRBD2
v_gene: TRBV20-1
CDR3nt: TGCAGTGCTAGTGATGCGGGGACTAGGGTTAATGAGCAGTTCTTC
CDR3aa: CSASDAGTRVNEQFF

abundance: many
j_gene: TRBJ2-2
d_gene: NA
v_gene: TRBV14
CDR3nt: TGTGCCAGCAGCCAAGATCGGTCCTTCGGGGAGCTGTTTTTT
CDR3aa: CASSQDRSFGELFF

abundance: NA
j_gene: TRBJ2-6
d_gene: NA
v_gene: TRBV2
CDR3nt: TGTGCCAGCAGTCAATTCTCTGGGGCCAAAGTCCTGACTTTC
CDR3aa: CASSQFSGAKVLTF

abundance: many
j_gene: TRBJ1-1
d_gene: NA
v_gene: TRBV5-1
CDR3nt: TGCGCCAGCAGCTTGGCGGGGCCGGGAATGGCTTTCTTT
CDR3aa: CASSLAGPGMAFF

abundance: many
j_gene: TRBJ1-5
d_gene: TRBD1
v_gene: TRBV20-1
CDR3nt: TGCAGTGCTAGGGTCGGACAGGGGGGTCCCAATCAGCCCCAGCATTTT
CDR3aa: CSARVGQGGPNQPQHF

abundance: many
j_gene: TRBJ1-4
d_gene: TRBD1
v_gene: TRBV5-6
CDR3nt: TGTGCCAGCAGCTGGACCCGGGACAGGGTGGCAACTAATGAAAAACTGTTTTTT
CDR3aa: CASSWTRDRVATNEKLFF

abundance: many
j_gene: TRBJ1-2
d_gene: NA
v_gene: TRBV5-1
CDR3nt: TGCGCCAGCAGTATGGAATACAGGGATGGCTACACCTTC
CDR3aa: CASSMEYRDGYTF

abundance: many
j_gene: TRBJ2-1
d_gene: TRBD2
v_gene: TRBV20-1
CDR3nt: TGCAGTGCCAGGGAGGGGTCCTACAATGAGCAGTTCTTC
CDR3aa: CSAREGSYNEQFF